This T cell receptor (beta chain) came from a study of shared clonotypes between healthy human individuals. Study-wide points: The diversity represented, both genetic and in exposure history, was limited by few donors.

This clone was counted a single time. Its antigen is not known. Splitting the CD4+ cells yielded a CD45RA+ naive subset and a CD45RA-negative memory subset. Looked up from germline, CDR1 is MDHEN and CDR2 is SYDVKM. V lost 8 bases and J lost 4; bases outside the gene matches: 4. This CDR3 has 14 residues. It was at deep level that the assay was run. As handled by the study authors: ImmunoSEQ junction-only sequences lacked quality scores, so their filtering differed. The assay was immunoSEQ multiplex PCR, and TCRdb's table has in-frame clones only and misses some. For V, J and clone size, that table is used; D and trimming come from the DNA. The sample yields approximately 640,000 clones, around 72% seen once.

The rearrangement joins TRBV28 to TRBJ1-5; 11 bases line up with TRBD1. The sequence came from a woman in her 30s in good health. What was sequenced was memory CD4+ T cells sorted from blood. Subset of the sample: CD45RA-negative fraction. CDR3 sequence (DNA): TGTGCCAGCGGACAGGGGGCGCGAAATCAGCCCCAGCATTTT. Protein product: CASGQGARNQPQHF. The full variable domain, its missing parts supplied by reference TRBV28 and TRBJ1-5, is DVKVTQSSRYLVKRTGEKVFLECVQDMDHENMFWYRQDPGLGLRLIYFSYDVKMKEKGDIPEGYSVSREKKERFSLILESASTNQTSMYLCASGQGARNQPQHFGDGTRLSIL.